These 31 T cell receptor beta chains originate from one sample sequenced in a study of blood T cells in healthy people across ages. Combining a sample-barcoded 5' primer with a J-beta primer mix, a second PCR ran for roughly 7 to 11 cycles. TCRdb ran MiXCR on the 5' RACE reads and lists one entry per CDR3 protein. Of about 570,000 distinct CDR3 sequences detected, roughly 29% appear once; the ten largest clones hold 15% to 20%. The sequenced sample was blood. These receptors were obtained from a woman aged 70-85 years in good health.

This clonotype appeared a few times. The chain uses TRBV13 and TRBJ1-4; the match to TRBD1 covers 9 bases. With V trimmed by 5 bases and J by 8 bases, 9 bases remained unmatched. CDR3 length: 15 residues. Germline lookup yields CDR1 PRHDT and CDR2 FYEKMQ (reference sequence). The CDR3 sequence: CASSLTGGAWEKLFF. CDR3 coding DNA: TGTGCCAGCAGCCTAACAGGGGGCGCTTGGGAAAAACTGTTTTTT.

This clonotype was seen a handful of times. At one end, the junction sequence differs from germline, possibly due to a read error. The V call is TRBV5-5, the J call TRBJ1-2, with D hard to call. The CDR3 extends over 15 amino acids. Germline CDR1 and CDR2: SGHKS and YYEKEE (reference sequence). CDR3 DNA sequence: TGTGCCTGCAGCCTGTCGATTAGGGCCGACTATGGCTACACCTTC. Translation: CACSLSIRADYGYTF. Drawing the rest from reference TRBV5-5 and TRBJ1-2, the complete variable domain is DAGVTQSPTHLIKTRGQQVTLRCSPISGHKSVSWYQQVLGQGPQFIFQYYEKEERGRGNFPDRFSARQFPNYSSELNVNALLLGDSALYLCACSLSIRADYGYTFGSGTRLTVV.

The chain carries TRBV5-5 and TRBJ1-4; D is unclear. Per germline, CDR1 SGHKS and CDR2 YYEKEE (reference sequence). Trimming removed 4 bases at V and 7 bases at J, with 11 bases between. The CDR3 is 13 residues long. Here the CDR3 reads CASSPRRGEKLFF. The CDR3 DNA sequence: TGTGCCAGCAGCCCCCGTCGAGGTGAAAAACTGTTTTTT.

The chain couples TRBV10-3 to TRBJ2-1; the D gene is possibly TRBD2 (6 bases). Per the germline V gene, CDR1 is ENHRY and CDR2 is SYGVKD. Trimming left V 3 bases short and J 5 bases short, with 14 bases between. The CDR3 extends over 15 amino acids. CDR3 sequence: CAISDPGLLNNEQFF. The CDR3 bases are TGTGCCATCAGTGACCCAGGACTACTCAACAATGAGCAGTTCTTC.

As for this clonotype: The junction shows a germline mismatch at one end, possibly a read error. V gene TRBV10-3 combines with J gene TRBJ2-5, with 9 bases that match TRBD2. Matching the DNA end better, TRBJ2-7 makes the J call doubtful. This CDR3 is 16 amino acids long. Germline values: CDR1 ENHRY, CDR2 SYGVKD. The CDR3 protein is CAICERLLAGSYEQYF. CDR3 DNA sequence: TGTGCCATCTGTGAGAGGTTGCTAGCGGGGTCATACGAGCAGTACTTC.

The sample holds a few counts of this clonotype. This rearrangement joins TRBV6-2 or TRBV6-3 to TRBJ2-5; TRBD2 aligns across 9 bases. The J call is doubtful: the DNA matches TRBJ2-1 better. Germline CDR1 is MNHEY and CDR2 is SVGEGT. The CDR3 sequence is 17 residues long. The CDR3 here is CASRNHGAGGTHNEQFF. CDR3 DNA: TGTGCCAGCAGAAACCACGGGGCGGGGGGGACCCACAATGAGCAGTTCTTC.

In its sample, this clonotype was seen a few times. This chain joins TRBV7-8 and TRBJ1-4; 8 nucleotides align to TRBD1. The V segment lost 3 bases and the J segment 8 bases; nucleotides outside the gene matches: 17. The CDR3 contains 18 residues. The germline V gene has CDR1 SGHVS and CDR2 FQNEAQ. The CDR3 spells CASSFIVTEDREAEKLFF. CDR3 bases: TGTGCCAGCAGCTTCATAGTTACCGAGGACAGGGAAGCCGAAAAACTGTTTTTT.

The rearrangement links TRBV2 to TRBJ2-1, with 7 bases identical to TRBD2. The V gene end was trimmed by 5 bases and the J gene end by 9 bases; junction bases not matched to a gene: 7. The CDR3 is 13 residues long. CDR1 and CDR2 from the germline V gene are SNHLY and FYNNEI. CDR3 nucleotides: TGTGCCAGCAGTCAGACTAGCACGGGTGAGCAGTTCTTC. Translating gives CASSQTSTGEQFF.

There are a few counts of this clonotype. V and J are TRBV20-1 and TRBJ1-2; D gene unclear. With 3 bases removed from V and 4 bases from J, the gap between germline ends came to 12 bases. The CDR3 contains 13 residues. Germline loops: CDR1 DFQATT, CDR2 SNEGSKA (reference sequence). This chain's CDR3 is CSARSQTFYGYTF. For the CDR3, the DNA is TGCAGTGCTAGGTCCCAGACTTTCTATGGCTACACCTTC.

This clonotype came up a few times. The J gene is TRBJ2-1, the V gene TRBV20-1; TRBD1 matches at 8 bases. This CDR3 is built from 13 residues. The junction had 3 bases not matched to a gene; V was cut back by 4 bases and J by 4 bases. Germline CDR1 and CDR2: DFQATT and SNEGSKA (reference sequence). CDR3 DNA: TGCAGTGCTACCCGGGACAGGTACAATGAGCAGTTCTTC. Translation: CSATRDRYNEQFF.

This clonotype appeared a single time. This chain uses TRBV9 with TRBJ2-1, with 13 bases identical to TRBD2. V lost 0 bases to trimming and J lost 7 bases; unmatched junction nucleotides: 4. Germline V gives CDR1 SGDLS, CDR2 YYNGEE. The CDR3 sequence is 16 residues long. CDR3 in amino acids: CASSVGRTSGGNEQFF. Here the CDR3 DNA reads TGTGCCAGCAGCGTAGGAAGGACTAGCGGGGGTAATGAGCAGTTCTTC. Full variable domain (missing parts from reference TRBV9 and TRBJ2-1): DSGVTQTPKHLITATGQRVTLRCSPRSGDLSVYWYQQSLDQGLQFLIQYYNGEERAKGNILERFSAQQFPDLHSELNLSSLELGDSALYFCASSVGRTSGGNEQFFGPGTRLTVL.

This clonotype was seen more than once but under ten times. The junction shows a germline mismatch at one end, possibly a read error. The chain links TRBV6-2 or TRBV6-3 to TRBJ1-5; D is unclear. The CDR3 consists of 19 residues. Germline CDR1 and CDR2: MNHEY and SVGEGT. CDR3 bases: TGTACCAGCAGTTACAACGAGAGGACGAGAGTTATTGGCAATCAGCCCCAGCATTTT. Its protein product is CTSSYNERTRVIGNQPQHF.

This sequence joins TRBV10-3 and TRBJ2-5, with D tentatively TRBD1 (6 bases). Germline V gives CDR1 ENHRY, CDR2 SYGVKD. The germline V and J ends were trimmed by 6 bases and 5 bases, with 16 bases remaining between them. The CDR3 has 14 amino acids. The CDR3 reads CAIRPGVSQETQYF. In nucleotides, the CDR3 is TGTGCCATCAGGCCAGGGGTTTCGCAGGAGACCCAGTACTTC.

In this sample, this clonotype turned up a few times. The rearrangement uses TRBV6-2 or TRBV6-3 and TRBJ2-5; weak D call: TRBD2 (6 bases). Germline V gene lookup returns CDR1 MNHEY and CDR2 SVGEGT. Trimming removed 8 bases at V and 0 bases at J, with 19 bases between. The CDR3 is made up of 16 amino acids. The CDR3 protein is CASSGGALPYQETQYF. The CDR3 region has the DNA TGTGCCAGCTCTGGCGGGGCGCTCCCCTACCAAGAGACCCAGTACTTC.

J is TRBJ1-1 and V is TRBV10-3; D is unresolved. This CDR3 contains 14 residues. The ends were cut back, 2 bases at V and 1 base at J, with 8 bases in the middle. CDR1 ENHRY and CDR2 SYGVKD come from the germline V gene. CDR3 in DNA: TGTGCCATCAGTGAGCCTGAAAGGAACACTGAAGCTTTCTTT. It encodes CAISEPERNTEAFF.

The CDR3 DNA is TGTGCCAGCAGCTTAGGCATGACGGCCAACGTCCTGACTTTC. Amino acids: CASSLGMTANVLTF. V usage is TRBV7-9 and J usage is TRBJ2-6; the D is unclear. The ends were cut back, 1 base at V and 6 bases at J, with 7 bases in the middle. The CDR3 runs 14 residues. CDR1 and CDR2 (germline): SEHNR, FQNEAQ (reference sequence).

This clonotype appeared a few times. Germline and junction disagree at one end, which may indicate a read error. The chain joins TRBV6-5 to TRBJ1-1, with TRBD1 as a possible D gene (6 bases). Germline assignment: CDR1 MNHEY and CDR2 SVGAGI. CDR3 length equals 8 residues. The CDR3 sequence: CPGAEAFF. The CDR3 DNA reads as TGCCCAGGGGCTGAAGCTTTCTTT.

The rearrangement links TRBV18 to TRBJ2-1; 8 nucleotides agree with TRBD2. CDR3 length equals 16 residues. Germline assignment: CDR1 KGHSH and CDR2 LQKENI. J gave up 6 bases and V 0 bases, and 7 bases lay outside the gene matches. The DNA of the CDR3 is TGTGCCAGCTCACCACCAAGCGGGGGAGTGGGCAATGAGCAGTTCTTC. Amino acid sequence: CASSPPSGGVGNEQFF.

About this clonotype: A junction end diverges from the germline sequence, so it may reflect a read error. This sequence joins TRBV20-1 and TRBJ1-4; D is unclear. The germline V gene has CDR1 DFQATT and CDR2 SNEGSKA (reference sequence). CDR3 length: 14 amino acids. The CDR3 loop reads CSARPVATNEKLVF. The CDR3 DNA follows: TGCAGTGCTAGGCCGGTTGCAACTAATGAAAAACTGGTTTTT.

The chain combines TRBV4-2 with TRBJ1-2; TRBD1 is a possible D gene (6 bases). Trimming pared 0 bases from V and 4 bases from J, leaving 21 bases between. The CDR3 runs to 18 residues. Germline V gives CDR1 LGHNA, CDR2 YNFKEQ. CDR3 bases: TGTGCCAGCAGCCAAGAAAAGGTCGAGACAGGCCTCCTCTATGGCTACACCTTC. It encodes CASSQEKVETGLLYGYTF.

The V call is TRBV30, the J call TRBJ2-1; D is ambiguous. V lost 3 bases, J lost 0 bases, and 6 bases lay in between. Germline CDR1 and CDR2: GTSNPN and SVGIG (reference sequence). This CDR3 is built from 13 residues. CDR3 bases: TGTGCCTGGAGGATGAGCTCCTACAATGAGCAGTTCTTC. As protein: CAWRMSSYNEQFF.

The genes are TRBV20-1 and TRBJ1-4, with D perhaps matching TRBD1 (6 bases). This CDR3 contains 15 residues. The germline V and J ends were trimmed by 3 bases and 7 bases, with 18 bases remaining between them. In germline, CDR1 is DFQATT, CDR2 SNEGSKA (reference sequence). The CDR3 loop reads CSARPYSGASEKLFF. The CDR3 DNA reads TGCAGTGCTAGGCCGTACTCAGGGGCCTCTGAAAAACTGTTTTTT.

There are a few counts of this clonotype. The chain has TRBV20-1 and TRBJ1-5, with D maybe TRBD1 (5 bases). Trimming pared 5 bases from V and 7 bases from J, leaving 15 bases between. The CDR3 extends over 13 amino acids. Germline CDR1 DFQATT, CDR2 SNEGSKA (reference sequence). CDR3 bases: TGCAGTGCTGGGGGGAGGGAGGGACAGCCCCAGCATTTT. Its protein product is CSAGGREGQPQHF.

This rearrangement joins TRBV10-3 to TRBJ2-7; 11 bases line up with TRBD2. Per germline, CDR1 ENHRY and CDR2 SYGVKD. CDR3 length equals 16 residues. With V trimmed by 2 bases and J by 3 bases, 6 bases remained unmatched. CDR3 nucleotides: TGTGCCATCAGTGAGAGGGGGGGGACTAGCGGCTACGAGCAGTACTTC. It codes for CAISERGGTSGYEQYF.

This clonotype was recorded a few times. The rearrangement links TRBV7-2 to TRBJ2-3, with D unresolved. V dropped 0 bases and J dropped 4 bases, with 8 bases sitting between them. The CDR3 loop spans 14 amino acids. The V gene's germline CDR1 is SGHTA and CDR2 FQGNSA. This CDR3 reads CASSLAGWADTQYF. DNA of the CDR3: TGTGCCAGCAGCTTAGCGGGGTGGGCAGATACGCAGTATTTT.

The genes are TRBV11-2 and TRBJ2-5, with D perhaps TRBD2 (6 bases). The CDR3 has 15 residues. The V and J ends lost 5 bases and 3 bases respectively, with 16 bases between them. Looked up from germline, CDR1 is SGHAT and CDR2 is FQNNGV. The CDR3 sequence is CASSPPRRGEETQYF. CDR3 in DNA: TGTGCCAGCAGCCCCCCGAGGAGGGGCGAAGAGACCCAGTACTTC.

The V and J genes are TRBV6-1 and TRBJ1-1; D is undetermined. The V gene lost 1 base and the J gene lost 4 bases, with 10 bases spanning the gap. Germline lookup yields CDR1 MNHNS and CDR2 SASEGT. The CDR3 has 14 amino acids. The CDR3, as DNA: TGTGCCAGCAGTGAAGAGATGGGGAGCACTGAAGCTTTCTTT. Its translation is CASSEEMGSTEAFF.

In its sample, this clonotype was seen a few times. This rearrangement joins TRBV7-2 to TRBJ1-2, with D maybe TRBD1 (5 bases). The CDR3 consists of 14 residues. V shed 7 bases and J shed 4 bases, with 16 bases lying between them. Germline-derived CDR1 and CDR2 are SGHTA and FQGNSA. For the CDR3, the DNA is TGTGCCAGCAACTTTCCGGGACGGCGCTATGGCTACACCTTC. The encoded protein is CASNFPGRRYGYTF.

The table lists this clonotype with a few counts. The rearrangement joins TRBV7-2 to TRBJ2-1, with 8 nucleotides matching TRBD1. Germline V lookup: CDR1 SGHTA, CDR2 FQGNSA. The CDR3 is 15 residues long. With 2 bases clipped from V and 8 bases from J, the junction kept 8 bases outside the gene matches. The CDR3 region is CASSLWGQGADEQFF. DNA of the CDR3: TGTGCCAGCAGCTTATGGGGCCAGGGGGCCGATGAGCAGTTCTTC.

The chain has TRBV25-1 and TRBJ1-1; perhaps TRBD1 as D (6 bases). V dropped 7 bases and J dropped 5 bases, with 20 bases sitting between them. This CDR3 has 15 amino acids. From germline, CDR1 is MGHDK and CDR2 SYGVNS. The DNA of the CDR3 is TGTGCCAGCACCACTTCGAATACAGGGTCGACTGAAGCTTTCTTT. Its protein product is CASTTSNTGSTEAFF.

This clonotype turned up a few times. Its ends do not fully match the called genes, so a read error is possible. The chain has TRBV29-1 and TRBJ1-5, with D perhaps matching TRBD1 (5 bases). Germline-derived CDR1 and CDR2 are SQVTM and ANQGSEA. CDR3 length: 13 residues. The CDR3 coding sequence is TGCAGCGCGAGGACCACAGGTAATCAGCCCCGGCATTTT. It codes for CSARTTGNQPRHF.